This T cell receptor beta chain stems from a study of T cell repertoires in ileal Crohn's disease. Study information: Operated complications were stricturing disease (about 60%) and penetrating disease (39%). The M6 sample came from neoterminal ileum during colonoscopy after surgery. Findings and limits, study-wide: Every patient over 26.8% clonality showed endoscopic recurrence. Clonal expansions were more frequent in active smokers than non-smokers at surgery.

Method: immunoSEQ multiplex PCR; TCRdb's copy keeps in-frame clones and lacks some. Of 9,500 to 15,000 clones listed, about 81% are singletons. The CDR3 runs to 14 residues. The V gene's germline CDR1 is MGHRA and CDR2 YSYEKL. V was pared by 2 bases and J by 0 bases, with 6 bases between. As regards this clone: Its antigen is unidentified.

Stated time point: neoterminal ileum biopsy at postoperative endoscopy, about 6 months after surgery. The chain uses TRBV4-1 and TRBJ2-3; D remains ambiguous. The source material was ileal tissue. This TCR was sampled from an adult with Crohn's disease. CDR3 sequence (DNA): TGCGCCAGCAGCCAAATGGGCAGCACAGATACGCAGTATTTT. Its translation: CASSQMGSTDTQYF.